Reported below is one T cell receptor beta chain. This sample stems from a study of blood T cell repertoires in COVID-19. Germline V CDR1 and CDR2: SGHNT, YENEEA. The junction had 11 bases not matched to a gene; V was cut back by 0 bases and J by 0 bases. This CDR3 is built from 19 residues. Generated by immunoSEQ multiplex PCR, the TCRdb table keeps only in-frame clones and is missing some. In the table there are 45,000 or so clones, about 85% of which are singletons. The receptor's source is a woman of 80 years or more in a cohort sampled during active or convalescent COVID-19. Sequencing was performed on peripheral blood. The chain links TRBV11-3 to TRBJ2-4; 7 bases align to TRBD1. Written as DNA, the CDR3 is TGTGCCAGCAGCTTAGATCTGGGGGCGACAGGGCTAGCCAAAAACATTCAGTACTTC. Translation: CASSLDLGATGLAKNIQYF.